The sequence of this TCR beta chain was determined in a study listed by TCRdb under 2017. At the level of the whole study: The study used sequence and structural analyses to characterize human CD8+ TCR repertoires recognizing immunodominant viral antigens.

General study outcomes and caveats: Reports indicated that CD8+ TCR repertoires specific to different immunodominant viral antigens were highly diverse and distinct from one another.

These reads were obtained on an Illumina HiSeq 2500. Clones were called with MiXCR by TCRdb after fastp trimmed the public reads at Q25, and only in-frame beta chains were retained. Here each entry gathers all rows of one CDR3 protein and keeps the most common genes and DNA. This sample comprises some 1,500 distinct CDR3 sequences, about a fifth of them detected only once. Roughly a sixth of the sample goes to the ten largest clones. By share, this clonotype ranks as medium-sized (0.01 to 0.1%). The clone's antigen remains unknown. Per-base qualities were not stored, and no clone one base away is much larger. CDR3 length: 13 amino acids, cysteine to phenylalanine. Only CDR3 DNA is held: 39 bases, read in frame from base 1. Looking up the germline V gene (reference sequence) yields CDR1 LGHDT and CDR2 YNNKEL. V is clipped by 3 bases and J by 5 bases, and the sequence between their germline boundaries is 10 bases long.

The material sequenced was CD8+ T cells (not recorded whether cultured). This TCR was recovered from a female donor. The chain couples TRBV3-1 to TRBJ1-2; a weak D assignment points to TRBD1 (6 bases agree). The CDR3 in this case is CASSHRTDYGYTF. The nucleotide sequence reads as follows: TGTGCCAGCAGCCATAGGACAGATTATGGCTACACCTTC.